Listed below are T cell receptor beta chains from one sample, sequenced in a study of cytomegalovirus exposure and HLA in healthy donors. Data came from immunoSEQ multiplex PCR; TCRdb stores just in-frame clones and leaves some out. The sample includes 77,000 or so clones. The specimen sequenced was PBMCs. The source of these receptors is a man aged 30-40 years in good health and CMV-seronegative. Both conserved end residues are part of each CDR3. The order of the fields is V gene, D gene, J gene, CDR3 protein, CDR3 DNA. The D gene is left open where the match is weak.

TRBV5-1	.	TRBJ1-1	CASSLSPPNTEAFF	TGCGCCAGCAGCTTGAGCCCCCCCAACACTGAAGCTTTCTTT
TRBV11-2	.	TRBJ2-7	CASSLVGQSSYEQYF	TGTGCCAGCAGCTTAGTAGGACAGAGCTCCTACGAGCAGTACTTC
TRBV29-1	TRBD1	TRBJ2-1	CSVDRGGADNEQFF	TGCAGCGTTGATAGAGGGGGCGCCGACAATGAGCAGTTCTTC
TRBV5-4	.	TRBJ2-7	CASSLEAGETYEQYF	TGTGCCAGCAGCTTGGAGGCAGGGGAGACCTACGAGCAGTACTTC
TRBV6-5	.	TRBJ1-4	CASRTQGTNEKLFF	TGTGCCAGCAGGACCCAGGGAACTAATGAAAAACTGTTTTTT
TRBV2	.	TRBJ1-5	CASTAQGPGQPQHF	TGTGCCAGCACCGCACAGGGCCCCGGGCAGCCCCAGCATTTT
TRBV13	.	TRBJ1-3	CASSLGRGPGNTIYF	TGTGCCAGCAGCTTAGGCCGCGGGCCTGGAAACACCATATATTTT
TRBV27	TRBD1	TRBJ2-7	CASSSTPYRGPYEQYF	TGTGCCAGCAGTTCCACCCCGTACAGGGGCCCCTACGAGCAGTACTTC
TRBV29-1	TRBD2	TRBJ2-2	CSAERDYDGELFF	TGCAGCGCGGAGCGGGATTATGACGGGGAGCTGTTTTTT
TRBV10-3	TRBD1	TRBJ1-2	CAISPTTGEYGYTF	TGTGCCATCAGCCCTACTACAGGGGAGTATGGCTACACCTTC
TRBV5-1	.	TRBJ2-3	CASSPGDYGTDTQYF	TGCGCCAGCAGCCCCGGGGATTATGGGACAGATACGCAGTATTTT
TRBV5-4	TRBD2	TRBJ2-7	CASSLRTSGTYEQYF	TGTGCCAGCAGCTTAAGGACTAGCGGGACCTACGAGCAGTACTTC
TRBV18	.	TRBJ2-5	CASSPVRETQYF	TGTGCCAGCTCACCAGTGAGGGAGACCCAGTACTTC
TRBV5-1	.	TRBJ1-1	CASSLVLTRGTEAFF	TGCGCCAGCAGCTTGGTGCTTACTCGGGGCACTGAAGCTTTCTTT
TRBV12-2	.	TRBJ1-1	CASRLAEGAGTEAFF	TGTGCAAGTCGCTTAGCTGAGGGGGCAGGGACTGAAGCTTTCTTT
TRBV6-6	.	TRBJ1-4	CASSYRPRVPNEKLFF	TGTGCCAGCAGTTATCGCCCGAGGGTGCCTAATGAAAAACTGTTTTTT
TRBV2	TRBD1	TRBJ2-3	CASNPDRGRFTDTQYF	TGTGCCAGCAACCCGGACAGGGGGCGCTTCACAGATACGCAGTATTTT
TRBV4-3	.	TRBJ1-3	CASSQGTSLGNTIYF	TGCGCCAGCAGCCAAGGGACTTCCCTCGGAAACACCATATATTTT
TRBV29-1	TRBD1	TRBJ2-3	CSVDRETDTQYF	TGCAGCGTCGACAGGGAAACAGATACGCAGTATTTT
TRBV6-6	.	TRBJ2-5	CASSHSGETQYF	TGTGCCAGCAGCCACAGCGGGGAGACCCAGTACTTC
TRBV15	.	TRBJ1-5	CATSRDPREPQHF	TGTGCCACCAGCAGAGATCCGCGGGAGCCCCAGCATTTT
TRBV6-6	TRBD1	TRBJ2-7	CASSRTGMVLEQYF	TGTGCCAGCAGTAGGACAGGTATGGTTCTCGAGCAGTACTTC
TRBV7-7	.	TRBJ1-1	CASSLRDSHKPFF	TGTGCTAGCAGCTTACGGGATTCCCACAAACCATTCTTT
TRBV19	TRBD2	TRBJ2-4	CASSNQRGQNIQYF	TGTGCCAGTAGTAACCAGCGGGGGCAGAACATTCAGTACTTC
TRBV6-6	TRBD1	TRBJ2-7	CASSAGTGNLEQYF	TGTGCCAGCAGCGCCGGGACAGGGAACCTCGAGCAGTACTTC
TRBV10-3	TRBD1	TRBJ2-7	CAISERQGNSYEQYF	TGTGCCATCAGTGAGAGACAGGGTAACTCCTACGAGCAGTACTTC
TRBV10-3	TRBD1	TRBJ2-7	CAIMGQGAYEQYF	TGTGCCATCATGGGACAGGGGGCCTACGAGCAGTACTTC
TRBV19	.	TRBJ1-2	CASSIPGRGYGYTF	TGTGCCAGTAGTATTCCAGGGAGGGGCTATGGCTACACCTTC
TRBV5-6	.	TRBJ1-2	CASSFFEGSFGYTF	TGTGCCAGCAGCTTTTTTGAGGGAAGCTTCGGCTACACCTTC
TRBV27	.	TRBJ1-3	CASSPPPQGPLFGNTIYF	TGTGCCAGCAGTCCCCCCCCACAGGGCCCCCTGTTCGGAAACACCATATATTTT
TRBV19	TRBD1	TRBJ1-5	CASSSSGQGKQPQHF	TGTGCCAGTAGTTCCTCGGGACAGGGTAAACAGCCCCAGCATTTT
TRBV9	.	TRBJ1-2	CASSRAGGPIYGYTF	TGTGCCAGCAGCCGAGCGGGGGGACCCATCTATGGCTACACCTTC
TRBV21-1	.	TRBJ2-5	CASRDRGPQETQYF	TGTGCCAGCAGGGACAGGGGACCTCAAGAGACCCAGTACTTC
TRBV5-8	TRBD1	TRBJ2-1	CASSYFDRGTYNEQFF	TGTGCCAGCAGCTACTTCGACAGGGGGACCTACAATGAGCAGTTCTTC
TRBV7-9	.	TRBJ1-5	CASSLAWDNQHF	TGTGCCAGCAGCTTAGCGTGGGACAACCAGCATTTT
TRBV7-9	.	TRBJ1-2	CASSLLIGAGYTF	TGTGCCAGCAGCTTACTGATCGGAGCTGGCTACACCTTC
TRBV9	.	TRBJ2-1	CASSAGIWDNEQFF	TGTGCCAGCAGCGCAGGGATCTGGGACAATGAGCAGTTCTTC
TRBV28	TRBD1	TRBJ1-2	CASSWTGLYGYTF	TGTGCCAGCAGCTGGACAGGTCTCTATGGCTACACCTTC
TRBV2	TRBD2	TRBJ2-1	CASSTQRGDSNEQFF	TGTGCCAGCAGTACTCAACGGGGGGATAGCAATGAGCAGTTCTTC
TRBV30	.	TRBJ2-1	CAWSGTLGYNEQFF	TGTGCCTGGTCCGGGACTTTGGGCTACAATGAGCAGTTCTTC
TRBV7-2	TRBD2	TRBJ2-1	CASSSRLAGNNEQFF	TGTGCCAGCAGCTCGAGACTAGCGGGAAACAATGAGCAGTTCTTC
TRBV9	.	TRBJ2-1	CASSVGGHHTDNEQFF	TGTGCCAGCAGCGTAGGGGGACACCATACAGACAATGAGCAGTTCTTC
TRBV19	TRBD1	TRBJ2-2	CASSNYDRGTGELFF	TGTGCCAGTAGTAACTATGACAGGGGCACCGGGGAGCTGTTTTTT
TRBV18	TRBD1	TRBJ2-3	CASSPIQGGTDTQYF	TGTGCCAGCTCACCAATACAGGGGGGCACAGATACGCAGTATTTT
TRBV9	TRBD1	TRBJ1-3	CASSVDRAGNTIYF	TGTGCCAGCAGCGTGGACAGGGCTGGAAACACCATATATTTT
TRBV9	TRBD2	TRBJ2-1	CASSLLSGHSGNEQFF	TGTGCCAGCAGCCTCCTTAGCGGGCACTCGGGGAATGAGCAGTTCTTC
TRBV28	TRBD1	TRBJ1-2	CASSYRDRDHYGYTF	TGTGCCAGCAGCTACCGGGACAGAGACCACTATGGCTACACCTTC
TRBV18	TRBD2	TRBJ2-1	CASSPPGTSRVSYNEQFF	TGTGCCAGCTCACCACCAGGGACTAGCAGAGTCTCCTACAATGAGCAGTTCTTC
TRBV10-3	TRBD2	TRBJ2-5	CAISSGLAGPDWGETQYF	TGTGCCATCAGTTCCGGACTAGCGGGGCCCGATTGGGGGGAGACCCAGTACTTC
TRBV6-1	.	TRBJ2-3	CASNLVPSADTQYF	TGTGCCAGCAACCTTGTACCGTCGGCAGATACGCAGTATTTT
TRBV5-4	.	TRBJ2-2	CASSPQVAGELFF	TGTGCCAGCAGCCCCCAGGTTGCCGGGGAGCTGTTTTTT
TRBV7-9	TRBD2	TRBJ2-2	CASSLGVSGTVGELFF	TGTGCCAGCAGCTTAGGAGTTAGCGGGACCGTCGGGGAGCTGTTTTTT
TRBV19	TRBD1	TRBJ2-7	CASSNRGYEQYF	TGTGCCAGTAGTAACAGGGGTTACGAGCAGTACTTC
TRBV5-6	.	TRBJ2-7	CASSLAGIGTYEQYF	TGTGCCAGCAGCTTGGCCGGGATTGGGACCTACGAGCAGTACTTC